The T cell receptor beta chain under discussion was sequenced for a study of T cell repertoires in cytomegalovirus infection. Turning to the study itself: A matching HLA type, together with CMV infection, was signaled by public TCR beta signatures.

Study observations and caveats: CMV-specific TCR beta clonotypes restricted by HLA-C were the ones dominating the ex vivo response.

This clonotype was counted at least ten times. The antigen is not known. TCRdb itself ran the reads through MiXCR, one entry per CDR3 protein. Here the sample spans 60,000 to 75,000 distinct CDR3 sequences, over 3.5% being singletons. The specimen was PBMCs. This TCR derives from a human donor in good health (CMV status not recorded). Some clones in this sample may be carry-over from other donors' samples.

The CDR3 DNA is TGTGCCAGCAGCTTTGGTTTCTCGGGGAATTCACCCCTCCACTTT. Protein product: CASSFGFSGNSPLHF. J is TRBJ1-6 and V is TRBV7-2; D uncertain. The CDR3 is 15 residues long. Trimming stripped 3 bases from V and 7 bases from J, with 13 bases between. Germline CDR1 SGHTA, CDR2 FQGNSA. The full variable domain, completed using reference TRBV7-2 and TRBJ1-6, is GAGVSQSPSNKVTEKGKDVELRCDPISGHTALYWYRQSLGQGLEFLIYFQGNSAPDKSGLPSDRFSAERTGGSVSTLTIQRTQQEDSAVYLCASSFGFSGNSPLHFGNGTRLTVT.